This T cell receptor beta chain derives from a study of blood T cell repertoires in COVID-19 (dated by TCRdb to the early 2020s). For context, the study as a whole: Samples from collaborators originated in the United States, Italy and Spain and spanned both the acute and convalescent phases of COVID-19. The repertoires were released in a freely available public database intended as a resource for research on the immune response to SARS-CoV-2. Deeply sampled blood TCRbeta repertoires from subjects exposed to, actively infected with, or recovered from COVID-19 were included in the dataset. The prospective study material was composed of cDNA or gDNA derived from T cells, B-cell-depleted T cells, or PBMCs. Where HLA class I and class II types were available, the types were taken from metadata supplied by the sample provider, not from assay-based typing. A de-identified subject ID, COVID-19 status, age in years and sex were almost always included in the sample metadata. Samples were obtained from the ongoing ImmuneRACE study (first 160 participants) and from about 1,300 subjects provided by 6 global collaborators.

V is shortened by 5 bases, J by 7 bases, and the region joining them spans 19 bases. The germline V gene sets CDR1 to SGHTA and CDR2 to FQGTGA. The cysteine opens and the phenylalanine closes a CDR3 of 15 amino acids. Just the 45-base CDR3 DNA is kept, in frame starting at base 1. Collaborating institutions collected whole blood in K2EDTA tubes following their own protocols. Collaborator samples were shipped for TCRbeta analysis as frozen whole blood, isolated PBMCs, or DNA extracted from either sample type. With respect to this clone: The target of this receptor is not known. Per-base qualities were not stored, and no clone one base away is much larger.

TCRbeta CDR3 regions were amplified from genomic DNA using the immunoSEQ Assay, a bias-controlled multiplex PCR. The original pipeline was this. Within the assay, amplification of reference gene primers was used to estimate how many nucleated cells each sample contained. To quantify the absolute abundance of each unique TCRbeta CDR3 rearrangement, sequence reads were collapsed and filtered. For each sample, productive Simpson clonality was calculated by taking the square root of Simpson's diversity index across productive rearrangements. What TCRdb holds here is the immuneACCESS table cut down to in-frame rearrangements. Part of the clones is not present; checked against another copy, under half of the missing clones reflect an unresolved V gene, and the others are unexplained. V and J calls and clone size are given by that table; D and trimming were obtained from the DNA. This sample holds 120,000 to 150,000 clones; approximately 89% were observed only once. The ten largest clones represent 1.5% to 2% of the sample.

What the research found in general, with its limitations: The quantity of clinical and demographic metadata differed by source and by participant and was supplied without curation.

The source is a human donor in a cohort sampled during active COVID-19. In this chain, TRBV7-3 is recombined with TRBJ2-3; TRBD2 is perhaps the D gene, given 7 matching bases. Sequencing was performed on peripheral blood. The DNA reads TGTGCCAGCAGCCCTCAAACGGGGGGCCTTTATACGCAGTATTTT. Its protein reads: CASSPQTGGLYTQYF.